This is a list of T cell receptor beta chains from one sample in a study of T-cell reconstitution after alpha-beta-depleted transplantation in children. MiXCR, applied by TCRdb to the PCR reads, yields one record per CDR3 protein. The repertoire has 250,000 to 350,000 distinct CDR3 sequences, 9.9% of them found once; the top ten carry about 9.5%. This specimen consisted of PBMCs from the stem cell graft donor, obtained from the stem cell graft. These receptors were collected from a human donor who donated a stem cell graft to a child with SCID. Each CDR3 is given with its conserved first and last residue. A D gene is named only where the DNA matches it firmly. A clone size is listed for some rows: how often the clone was seen (once, few, many), or a class if it is expanded.

j_call | d_call | clone_size | v_call | cdr3_aa | cdr3_nt
TRBJ2-1 | . | many | TRBV5-6 | CASSLGLANEQFF | TGTGCCAGCAGCCTCGGACTTGCGAATGAGCAGTTCTTC
TRBJ1-4 | . | few | TRBV10-3 | CAIGQPNEKLFF | TGTGCCATCGGACAGCCCAATGAAAAACTGTTTTTT
TRBJ1-2 | TRBD1 | . | TRBV9 | CASSEGASGYTF | TGTGCCAGCAGCGAGGGGGCTAGCGGCTACACCTTC
TRBJ2-5 | . | many | TRBV12-3/TRBV12-4 | CASSLGGVETQYF | TGTGCCAGCAGTTTAGGAGGAGTGGAGACCCAGTACTTC
TRBJ2-3 | . | once | TRBV10-3 | CAISEPGTSVTDTQYF | TGTGCCATCAGTGAGCCGGGAACCTCAGTCACAGATACGCAGTATTTT
TRBJ1-2 | . | many | TRBV12-3/TRBV12-4 | CASSETPSAGYTF | TGTGCCAGCAGTGAGACCCCGTCGGCCGGCTACACCTTC
TRBJ2-3 | . | few | TRBV20-1 | CSERVADTQYF | TGCAGTGAAAGGGTGGCAGATACGCAGTATTTT
TRBJ2-3 | . | . | TRBV20-1 | CSATRGGDTQYF | TGCAGTGCTACCCGGGGCGGAGATACGCAGTATTTT
TRBJ2-1 | TRBD2 | . | TRBV5-1 | CASESSGGAYNEQFF | TGCGCCAGCGAATCTAGCGGGGGCGCCTACAATGAGCAGTTCTTC
TRBJ2-2 | TRBD2 | . | TRBV7-6 | CASSLEGSGGADTGELFF | TGTGCCAGCAGCTTAGAAGGTAGCGGGGGGGCCGACACCGGGGAGCTGTTTTTT
TRBJ2-3 | TRBD1 | . | TRBV10-2 | CASSDGTGGTDTQYF | TGCGCCAGCAGTGATGGTACAGGGGGCACAGATACGCAGTATTTT